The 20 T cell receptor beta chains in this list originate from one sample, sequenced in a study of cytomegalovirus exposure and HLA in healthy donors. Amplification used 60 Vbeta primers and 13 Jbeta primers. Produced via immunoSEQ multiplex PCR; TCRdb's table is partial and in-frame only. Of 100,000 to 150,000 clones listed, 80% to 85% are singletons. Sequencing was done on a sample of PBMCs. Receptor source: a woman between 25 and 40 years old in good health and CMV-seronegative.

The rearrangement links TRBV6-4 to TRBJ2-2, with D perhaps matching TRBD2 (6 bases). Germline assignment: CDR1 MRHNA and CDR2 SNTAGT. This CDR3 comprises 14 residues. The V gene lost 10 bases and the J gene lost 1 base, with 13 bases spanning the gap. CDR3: CATRRLGNTGELFF. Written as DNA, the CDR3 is TGTGCCACCAGGCGACTAGGGAACACCGGGGAGCTGTTTTTT.

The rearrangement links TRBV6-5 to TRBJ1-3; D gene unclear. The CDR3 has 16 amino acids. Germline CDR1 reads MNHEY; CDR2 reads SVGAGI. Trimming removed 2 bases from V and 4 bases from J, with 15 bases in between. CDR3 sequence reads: CASSYATPARGNTIYF. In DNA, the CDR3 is TGTGCCAGCAGTTACGCAACACCTGCGAGGGGAAACACCATATATTTT.

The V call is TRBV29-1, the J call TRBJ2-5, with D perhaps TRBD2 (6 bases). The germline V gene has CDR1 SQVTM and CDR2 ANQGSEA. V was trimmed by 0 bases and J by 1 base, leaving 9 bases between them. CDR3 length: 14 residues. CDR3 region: CSVEDQEGQETQYF. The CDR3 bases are TGCAGCGTTGAAGATCAGGAGGGCCAAGAGACCCAGTACTTC.

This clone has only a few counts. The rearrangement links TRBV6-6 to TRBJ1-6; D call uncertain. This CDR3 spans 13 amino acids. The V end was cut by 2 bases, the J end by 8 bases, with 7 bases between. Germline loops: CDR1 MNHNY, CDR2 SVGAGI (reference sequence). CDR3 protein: CASSYGRDSPLHF. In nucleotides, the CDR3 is TGTGCCAGCAGTTACGGCCGGGATTCACCCCTCCACTTT.

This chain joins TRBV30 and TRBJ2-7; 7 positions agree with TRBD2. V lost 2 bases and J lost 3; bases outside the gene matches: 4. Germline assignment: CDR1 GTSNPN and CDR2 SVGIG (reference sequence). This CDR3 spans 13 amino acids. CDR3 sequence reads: CAWSWGGGYEQYF. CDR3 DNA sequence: TGTGCCTGGAGTTGGGGGGGAGGCTACGAGCAGTACTTC.

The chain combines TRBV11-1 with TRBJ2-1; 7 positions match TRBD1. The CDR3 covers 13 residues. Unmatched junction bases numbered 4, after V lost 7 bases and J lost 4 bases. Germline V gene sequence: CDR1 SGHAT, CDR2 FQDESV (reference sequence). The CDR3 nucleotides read TGTGCCAGCACCGGGACAGCTTACAATGAGCAGTTCTTC. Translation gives CASTGTAYNEQFF.

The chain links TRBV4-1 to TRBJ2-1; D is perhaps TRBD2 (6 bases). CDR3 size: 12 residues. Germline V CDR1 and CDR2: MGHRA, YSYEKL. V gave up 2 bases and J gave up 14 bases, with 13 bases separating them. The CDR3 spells CASSQPPGVKFF. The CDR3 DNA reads TGCGCCAGCAGCCAACCACCGGGGGTTAAGTTCTTC.

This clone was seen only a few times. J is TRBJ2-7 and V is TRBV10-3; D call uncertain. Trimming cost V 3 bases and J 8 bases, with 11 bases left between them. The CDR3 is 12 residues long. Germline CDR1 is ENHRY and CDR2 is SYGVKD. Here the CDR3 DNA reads TGTGCCATCAGTGACCGCGTCACCCAGCAGTACTTC. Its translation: CAISDRVTQQYF.

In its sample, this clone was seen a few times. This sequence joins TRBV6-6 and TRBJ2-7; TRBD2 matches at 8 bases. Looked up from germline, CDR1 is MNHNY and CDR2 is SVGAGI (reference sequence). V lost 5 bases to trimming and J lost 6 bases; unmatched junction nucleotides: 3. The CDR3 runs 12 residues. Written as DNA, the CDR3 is TGTGCCAGCAGTGGCAGCGGGGGCGAGCAGTACTTC. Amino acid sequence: CASSGSGGEQYF.

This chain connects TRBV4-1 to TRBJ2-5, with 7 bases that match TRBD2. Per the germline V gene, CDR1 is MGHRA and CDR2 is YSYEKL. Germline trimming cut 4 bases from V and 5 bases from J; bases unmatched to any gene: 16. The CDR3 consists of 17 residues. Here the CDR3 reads CASSRKPPVGGEETQYF. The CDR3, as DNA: TGCGCCAGCAGCCGGAAACCCCCGGTGGGAGGGGAGGAGACCCAGTACTTC.

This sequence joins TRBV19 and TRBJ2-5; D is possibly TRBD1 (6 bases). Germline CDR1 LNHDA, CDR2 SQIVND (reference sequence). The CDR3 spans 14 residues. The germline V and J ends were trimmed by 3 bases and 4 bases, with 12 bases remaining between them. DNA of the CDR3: TGTGCCAGTAGTATGGGGGCCGGCGGAGAGACCCAGTACTTC. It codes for CASSMGAGGETQYF.

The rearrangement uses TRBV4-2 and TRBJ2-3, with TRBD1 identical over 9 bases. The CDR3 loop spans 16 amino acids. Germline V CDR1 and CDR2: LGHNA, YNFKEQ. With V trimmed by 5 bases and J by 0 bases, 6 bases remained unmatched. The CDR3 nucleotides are TGTGCCAGCAGCGGACAGGGGAGATTTAGCACAGATACGCAGTATTTT. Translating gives CASSGQGRFSTDTQYF.

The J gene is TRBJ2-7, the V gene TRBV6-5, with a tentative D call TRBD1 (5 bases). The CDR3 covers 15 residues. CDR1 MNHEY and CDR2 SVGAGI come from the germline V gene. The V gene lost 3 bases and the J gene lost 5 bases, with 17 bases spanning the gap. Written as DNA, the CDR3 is TGTGCCAGCAGTTATAACCAGGGAAGACGCCACGAGCAGTACTTC. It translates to CASSYNQGRRHEQYF.

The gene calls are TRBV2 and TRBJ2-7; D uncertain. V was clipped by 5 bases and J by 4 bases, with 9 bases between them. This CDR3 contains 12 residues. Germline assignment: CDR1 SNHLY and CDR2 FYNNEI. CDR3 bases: TGTGCCAGCAGTTACTACTTATACGAGCAGTACTTC. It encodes CASSYYLYEQYF.

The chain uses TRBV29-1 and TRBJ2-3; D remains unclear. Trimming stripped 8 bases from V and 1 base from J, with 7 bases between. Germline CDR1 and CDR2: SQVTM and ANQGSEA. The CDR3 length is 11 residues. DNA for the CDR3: TGCAGCTACTCTCGCACAGATACGCAGTATTTT. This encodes CSYSRTDTQYF.

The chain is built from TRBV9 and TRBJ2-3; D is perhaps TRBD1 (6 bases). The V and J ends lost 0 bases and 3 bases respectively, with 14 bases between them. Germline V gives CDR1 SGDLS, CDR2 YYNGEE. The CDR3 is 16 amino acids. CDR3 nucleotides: TGTGCCAGCAGCGTAGCACAGGGCAGCCGAACAGATACGCAGTATTTT. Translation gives CASSVAQGSRTDTQYF.

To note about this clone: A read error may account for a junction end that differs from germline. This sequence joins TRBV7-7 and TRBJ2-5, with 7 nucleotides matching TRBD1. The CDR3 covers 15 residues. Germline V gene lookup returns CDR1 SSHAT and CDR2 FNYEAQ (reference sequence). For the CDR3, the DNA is TGTGCTAGCAGCTATCGGACAGGATGGCAAGAGACCCAGTACTTC. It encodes CASSYRTGWQETQYF.

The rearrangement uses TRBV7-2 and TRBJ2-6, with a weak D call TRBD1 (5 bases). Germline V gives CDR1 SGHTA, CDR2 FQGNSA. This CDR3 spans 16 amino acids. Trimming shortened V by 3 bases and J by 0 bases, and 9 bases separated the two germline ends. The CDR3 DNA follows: TGTGCCAGCAGCTTCCAAAGGGGCTCTGGGGCCAACGTCCTGACTTTC. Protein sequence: CASSFQRGSGANVLTF.

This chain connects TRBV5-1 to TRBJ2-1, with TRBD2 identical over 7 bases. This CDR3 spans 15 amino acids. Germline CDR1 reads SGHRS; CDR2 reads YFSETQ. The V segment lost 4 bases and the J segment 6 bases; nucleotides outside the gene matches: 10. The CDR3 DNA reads TGCGCCAGCAGCCGATCGGCGGGGAGGGTCAATGAGCAGTTCTTC. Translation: CASSRSAGRVNEQFF.

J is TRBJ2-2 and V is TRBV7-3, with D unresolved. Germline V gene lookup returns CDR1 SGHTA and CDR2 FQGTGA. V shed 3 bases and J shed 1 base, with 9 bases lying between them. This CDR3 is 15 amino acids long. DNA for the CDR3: TGTGCCAGCAGCTTTGACACGATGAACACCGGGGAGCTGTTTTTT. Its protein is CASSFDTMNTGELFF.